Following are 28 T cell receptor beta chains from one sample sequenced in a study of neurological immune-mediated disorders. MiXCR, run by TCRdb on the 5' RACE reads, gives a single entry per CDR3 protein. The sample lists about 51,000 distinct CDR3 sequences; around 16% were seen once. Sequenced sample: PBMCs. These receptors all come from a man in his sixties in good health.

There are many counts of this clonotype. The chain is built from TRBV7-9 and TRBJ2-1; TRBD2 agrees at 9 bases. Germline V CDR1 and CDR2: SEHNR, FQNEAQ (reference sequence). The CDR3 length is 16 residues. V lost 5 bases to trimming and J lost 6 bases; unmatched junction nucleotides: 11. In DNA, the CDR3 is TGTGCCAGCAGCCAGAACTCGGCGGGAGGGGGCAATGAGCAGTTCTTC. Protein product: CASSQNSAGGGNEQFF.

This clonotype ranks as medium-sized. V gene TRBV10-3 combines with J gene TRBJ2-7, with 10 positions matching TRBD2. V trimming: 6 bases; J trimming: 6 bases; junction bases outside the gene matches: 8. The CDR3 loop spans 14 amino acids. Germline-derived CDR1 and CDR2 are ENHRY and SYGVKD. The CDR3 DNA reads as TGTGCCATCAGATCCCCGGGACTAGCGAGCGAGCAGTACTTC. Protein: CAIRSPGLASEQYF.

This clonotype has a count of ten or more. The chain joins TRBV6-5 to TRBJ1-2; 12 positions agree with TRBD1. Germline assignment: CDR1 MNHEY and CDR2 SVGAGI. V shed 7 bases, J shed 5 bases, and the junction held 8 bases outside the gene matches. This CDR3 contains 15 residues. CDR3 loop: CASNSGQGAKYGYTF. The DNA for the CDR3 is TGTGCCAGCAATTCGGGACAGGGGGCGAAGTATGGCTACACCTTC.

This clonotype was observed many times. The V call is TRBV29-1, the J call TRBJ2-3, with D unresolved. Germline CDR1 SQVTM, CDR2 ANQGSEA. The V gene lost 7 bases and the J gene lost 0 bases, with 5 bases spanning the gap. This CDR3 region has 11 residues. The CDR3 here is CSDTSTDTQYF. Written as DNA, the CDR3 is TGCAGCGACACAAGCACAGATACGCAGTATTTT.

The count of this clonotype is one. The gene calls are TRBV7-9 and TRBJ2-5; D gene uncertain. Germline V lookup: CDR1 SEHNR, CDR2 FQNEAQ (reference sequence). Trimming pared 4 bases from V and 1 base from J, leaving 13 bases between. The CDR3 consists of 15 residues. CDR3 sequence (DNA): TGTGCCAGCAGCTACAGAGGTACATGCCAAGAGACCCAGTACTTC. Its protein product is CASSYRGTCQETQYF.

In this sample, this clonotype turned up many times. The CDR3 sequence is CASSLDGVNWETQYF. The DNA for the CDR3 is TGTGCCAGCAGCTTGGATGGTGTAAATTGGGAGACCCAGTACTTC. The gene calls are TRBV5-5 and TRBJ2-5; D gene unclear. The ends were cut back, 0 bases at V and 5 bases at J, with 14 bases in the middle. The CDR3 runs to 15 residues. Germline V gene data show CDR1 as SGHKS and CDR2 as YYEKEE (reference sequence).

This clonotype has at least ten counts. The chain couples TRBV5-1 to TRBJ1-1, with D perhaps matching TRBD1 (6 bases). The germline CDR1 and CDR2 sequences are SGHRS and YFSETQ. The CDR3 runs 14 residues. V was cut by 2 bases and J by 10 bases, with 18 bases left in between. The CDR3 coding sequence is TGCGCCAGCAGCTTTTCAGGGGAGGCGGCCGGAGCTTTCTTT. Translated: CASSFSGEAAGAFF.

This clonotype has at least ten counts. The chain carries TRBV24-1 and TRBJ2-3, with 7 nucleotides matching TRBD1. V was pared by 1 base and J by 5 bases, with 14 bases of the junction left unmatched. The CDR3 covers 18 residues. From germline, CDR1 is KGHDR and CDR2 SFDVKD. CDR3 in amino acids: CATSDLGSRQGKRDTQYF. CDR3 bases: TGTGCCACCAGTGATTTAGGTTCCCGACAGGGAAAAAGAGATACGCAGTATTTT.

This clonotype was seen repeatedly, ten times or more. One end of the junction does not line up with germline, which may come from a read error. The chain links TRBV20-1 to TRBJ2-1; 7 bases match TRBD1. Germline assignment: CDR1 DFQATT and CDR2 SNEGSKA (reference sequence). This CDR3 comprises 11 residues. DNA of the CDR3: TGCAGTGCTAGAGATGAAGGGGGCCCGGTCTTC. Its translation: CSARDEGGPVF.

This clonotype was counted many times. The chain joins TRBV7-8 to TRBJ2-7, with D unresolved. Germline-derived CDR1 and CDR2 are SGHVS and FQNEAQ. Trimming left V 5 bases short and J 3 bases short, with 14 bases between. The CDR3 is 14 amino acids. CDR3 nucleotides: TGTGCCAGCAGCCCCACTCGCGGCGACTACGAGCAGTACTTC. Residues: CASSPTRGDYEQYF.

V usage is TRBV20-1 and J usage is TRBJ2-3, with D tentatively TRBD1 or TRBD2 (5 bases each). CDR3 size: 18 residues. The germline V and J ends were trimmed by 1 base and 1 base, with 21 bases remaining between them. CDR1 is DFQATT, CDR2 SNEGSKA, per germline (reference sequence). The CDR3 nucleotides are TGCAGTGCTAGAGGGAACTACGGGACCCTGAAGGGCACAGATACGCAGTATTTT. It translates to CSARGNYGTLKGTDTQYF.

The sample holds many counts of this clonotype. The chain combines TRBV7-6 with TRBJ2-1, with TRBD1 identical over 9 bases. The CDR3 loop spans 16 amino acids. Germline V gives CDR1 SGHVS, CDR2 FNYEAQ. J gave up 8 bases and V 4 bases, and 12 bases lay outside the gene matches. This CDR3 reads CASSSLGGTGPDEQFF. The CDR3 region has the DNA TGTGCCAGCAGCTCTTTAGGGGGGACAGGGCCCGATGAGCAGTTCTTC.

The table lists this clonotype with many counts. The chain joins TRBV7-3 to TRBJ1-6; no reliable D call. CDR3 size: 16 residues. CDR1 and CDR2 (germline): SGHTA, FQGTGA. Trimming removed 7 bases from V and 5 bases from J, with 18 bases in between. CDR3 region: CASTLNGPGHNSPLHF. The DNA of the CDR3 is TGTGCCAGCACCCTTAATGGACCGGGCCATAATTCACCCCTCCACTTT.

There are many counts of this clonotype. This chain uses TRBV7-6 with TRBJ2-1; 12 nucleotides align to TRBD2. The CDR3 runs to 18 residues. Looked up from germline, CDR1 is SGHVS and CDR2 is FNYEAQ. The junction had 12 bases not matched to a gene; V was cut back by 3 bases and J by 6 bases. CDR3 in DNA: TGTGCCAGCAGCTTTAACCCCCCGACTAGCGGGAGTCTCAATGAGCAGTTCTTC. This gives the protein CASSFNPPTSGSLNEQFF. Together with reference TRBV7-6 and TRBJ2-1, the CDR3 gives the full variable domain: GAGVSQSPRYKVTKRGQDVALRCDPISGHVSLYWYRQALGQGPEFLTYFNYEAQQDKSGLPNDRFSAERPEGSISTLTIQRTEQRDSAMYRCASSFNPPTSGSLNEQFFGPGTRLTVL.

Concerning this clonotype: An end of the junction does not agree with germline; a read error may underlie this. The genes are TRBV5-5 and TRBJ2-1, with D hard to call. CDR1 is SGHKS, CDR2 YYEKEE, per germline (reference sequence). The CDR3 has 17 residues. This CDR3 reads CASSLGERLSSYNDQFF. Here the CDR3 DNA reads TGTGCCAGCAGTCTTGGCGAACGGCTGAGCTCCTACAATGACCAGTTCTTC.

In this sample, this clonotype turned up a few times. The chain couples TRBV25-1 to TRBJ2-7; D is possibly TRBD2 (5 bases). The CDR3 length is 15 residues. Looked up from germline, CDR1 is MGHDK and CDR2 is SYGVNS. Trimming took 4 bases from V and 2 from J, leaving 15 bases between them. The CDR3 DNA reads TGTGCCAGCAGTGGCAGTCGGGGAAATACCTACGAGCAGTACTTC. This translates into CASSGSRGNTYEQYF.

This clonotype was found many times. This chain links TRBV7-2 with TRBJ2-5, with 7 bases matching TRBD1. The CDR3 runs to 14 residues. The V gene end was trimmed by 4 bases and the J gene end by 5 bases; junction bases not matched to a gene: 7. The germline CDR1 and CDR2 sequences are SGHTA and FQGNSA. For the CDR3, the DNA is TGTGCCAGCAGCTCAGCAGGGGGTTGGGAGACCCAGTACTTC. It is translated as CASSSAGGWETQYF.

This clonotype was observed at least ten times. V is TRBV24-1 and J is TRBJ2-5; 13 positions agree with TRBD2. The CDR3 is 17 amino acids. CDR1 KGHDR and CDR2 SFDVKD come from the germline V gene. With 3 bases clipped from V and 3 bases from J, the junction kept 6 bases outside the gene matches. The DNA of the CDR3 is TGTGCCACCAGTGATACCTCGGGGACTAGCGGGAAAGAGACCCAGTACTTC. It translates to CATSDTSGTSGKETQYF.

Sample share makes this clonotype medium-sized. The genes are TRBV7-2 and TRBJ2-1; tentative D call: TRBD2 (6 bases). Germline V gene lookup returns CDR1 SGHTA and CDR2 FQGNSA. V was clipped by 5 bases and J by 10 bases, with 15 bases between them. This CDR3 comprises 13 residues. CDR3 in amino acids: CASSPWTAGEQFF. The CDR3 DNA follows: TGTGCCAGCAGCCCCTGGACGGCGGGGGAGCAGTTCTTC.

Ten or more counts support this clonotype. The chain links TRBV6-6 to TRBJ1-2, with 8 nucleotides matching TRBD1. Per the germline V gene, CDR1 is MNHNY and CDR2 is SVGAGI (reference sequence). Germline trimming cut 6 bases from V and 7 bases from J; bases unmatched to any gene: 13. The CDR3 is 15 amino acids. This chain's CDR3 is CASSNPGQGIAGYTF. The DNA for the CDR3 is TGTGCCAGCAGCAATCCCGGACAGGGAATCGCTGGCTACACCTTC.

A note on this clonotype: It may be a read error: a sequence one base away is much more abundant. The V and J genes are TRBV7-2 and TRBJ2-5; the D gene is possibly TRBD2 (6 bases). Germline V gene sequence: CDR1 SGHTA, CDR2 FQGNSA. Trimming pared 8 bases from V and 5 bases from J, leaving 18 bases between. The CDR3 consists of 14 residues. This chain's CDR3 is CASRQAGGEETQYF. CDR3 in DNA: TGTGCCAGCCGCCAGGCAGGCGGGGAGGAGACCCAGTACTTC.

As regards this clonotype: Possible read error: a much larger clone is one base away. The V call is TRBV18, the J call TRBJ2-5, with D unclear. Deletions cut 1 base from V and 5 bases from J, with 5 bases between. The CDR3 is made up of 12 amino acids. The germline CDR1 and CDR2 sequences are KGHSH and LQKENI. CDR3 coding DNA: TGTGCCAGCTCACCACTGGCGGAGACCCAGTACTTC. Its protein product is CASSPLAETQYF.

This clonotype was detected many times. The V and J genes are TRBV20-1 and TRBJ2-4, with D perhaps TRBD1 or TRBD2 (6 bases each). The CDR3 loop spans 15 amino acids. Trimming cost V 6 bases and J 0 bases, with 15 bases left between them. Germline V lookup: CDR1 DFQATT, CDR2 SNEGSKA (reference sequence). This CDR3 reads CSAEGGRGAKNIQYF. CDR3 DNA sequence: TGCAGTGCAGAGGGGGGACGGGGAGCCAAAAACATTCAGTACTTC.

This clonotype was counted many times. V usage is TRBV6-2 or TRBV6-3 and J usage is TRBJ1-1; the match to TRBD1 covers 10 bases. The J segment lost 1 base and the V segment lost 5 bases, leaving 7 bases of the junction unmatched. The germline CDR1 and CDR2 sequences are MNHEY and SVGEGT. This CDR3 spans 16 amino acids. CDR3 bases: TGTGCCAGCAGTCTTTTTGGGACAGGGGAGAACACTGAAGCTTTCTTT. The encoded protein is CASSLFGTGENTEAFF.

The CDR3 here is CASSPRDFPYEQYF. The CDR3 coding sequence is TGTGCCAGCTCACCACGGGACTTTCCCTACGAGCAGTACTTC. The chain combines TRBV18 with TRBJ2-7; perhaps TRBD2 as D (6 bases). The CDR3 extends over 14 amino acids. V was clipped by 1 base and J by 2 bases, with 9 bases between them. The V gene's germline CDR1 is KGHSH and CDR2 LQKENI.

This clonotype was found many times. This rearrangement joins TRBV5-1 to TRBJ1-5; D remains ambiguous. The CDR3 contains 13 residues. Germline V gives CDR1 SGHRS, CDR2 YFSETQ. Trimming took 5 bases from V and 5 from J, leaving 11 bases between them. The CDR3 loop is CASSPWADQPQHF. The CDR3 DNA sequence: TGCGCCAGCAGTCCTTGGGCCGATCAGCCCCAGCATTTT.

As regards this clonotype: Being one base from a much bigger clone, this may be a read error. The chain couples TRBV12-3 or TRBV12-4 to TRBJ1-5; D remains ambiguous. The CDR3 totals 15 residues. V was pared by 5 bases and J by 0 bases, with 11 bases between. CDR3: CASSPHGSSNQPQHF. CDR3 bases: TGTGCCAGCAGTCCTCATGGGTCTAGCAATCAGCCCCAGCATTTT.

This clonotype occurred many times. V gene TRBV9 combines with J gene TRBJ1-2; D remains unclear. Per the germline V gene, CDR1 is SGDLS and CDR2 is YYNGEE. V gave up 3 bases and J gave up 7 bases, with 13 bases separating them. This CDR3 comprises 13 residues. This CDR3 is CASSAPYKAGYTF. The CDR3 DNA reads as TGTGCCAGCAGCGCCCCATATAAGGCTGGCTACACCTTC.